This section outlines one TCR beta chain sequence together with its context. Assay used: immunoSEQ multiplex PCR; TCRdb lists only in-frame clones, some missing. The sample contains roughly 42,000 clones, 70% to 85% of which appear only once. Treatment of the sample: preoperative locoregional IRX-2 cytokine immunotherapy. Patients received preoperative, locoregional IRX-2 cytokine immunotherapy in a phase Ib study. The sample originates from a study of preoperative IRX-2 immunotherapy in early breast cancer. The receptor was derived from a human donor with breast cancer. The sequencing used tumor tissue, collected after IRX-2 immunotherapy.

CDR3 DNA sequence: TGCGCCAGCAGTGAGTCGCGAGGGTCTAGCACAGATACGCAGTATTTT. This gives the protein CASSESRGSSTDTQYF. The chain is built from TRBV10-2 and TRBJ2-3, with TRBD2 as a possible D gene (5 bases). The CDR3 runs 16 residues. Trimming removed 0 bases at V and 0 bases at J, with 10 bases between. Germline V gene data show CDR1 as WSHSY and CDR2 as SAAADI.